This passage covers 4 T cell receptor beta chains from one sample sequenced in a study of Graves' ophthalmopathy and Graves' hyperthyroidism. As the template, RNA transcripts were used to amplify TCR beta CDR3 regions. RT-PCR in the first round used HTBI primers; a second-round multiplex PCR followed. TCRdb redid the calling of the multiplex PCR reads with MiXCR, one entry per CDR3 protein. The sample carries 150,000 to 200,000 distinct CDR3 sequences, 35% to 50% recorded once. The sequencing input was peripheral blood. Receptors originate from a young man with Graves' ophthalmopathy.

V and J are TRBV28 and TRBJ1-6, with TRBD1 matching over 11 bases. This CDR3 is 14 amino acids long. CDR1 and CDR2 from the germline V gene are MDHEN and SYDVKM. The J segment lost 7 bases and the V segment lost 4 bases, leaving 0 bases of the junction unmatched. CDR3 in amino acids: CASSWDRGNSPLHF. The CDR3 DNA follows: TGTGCCAGCAGTTGGGACAGGGGGAATTCACCCCTCCACTTT. Looking up the rest from reference TRBV28 and TRBJ1-6 gives the full variable domain: DVKVTQSSRYLVKRTGEKVFLECVQDMDHENMFWYRQDPGLGLRLIYFSYDVKMKEKGDIPEGYSVSREKKERFSLILESASTNQTSMYLCASSWDRGNSPLHFGNGTRLTVT.

In this sample, this clonotype turned up many times. CDR3 coding DNA: TGTGCCAGCAGTGTGAAGGCAGTGAACACTGAAGCTTTCTTT. It encodes CASSVKAVNTEAFF. The chain joins TRBV6-1 to TRBJ1-1; D is uncertain. The V end lost 4 bases, the J end lost 0 bases, and 9 bases lay between the germline ends. The V gene's germline CDR1 is MNHNS and CDR2 SASEGT. There are 14 residues in the CDR3.

This clonotype was recorded many times. The CDR3 DNA follows: TGCGCCAGCAGCTGGGGACAAGGGGGGGTTAATCAGCCCCAGCATTTT. It codes for CASSWGQGGVNQPQHF. The chain recombines TRBV5-1 with TRBJ1-5; D perhaps matches TRBD1 (6 bases). Germline lookup yields CDR1 SGHRS and CDR2 YFSETQ. The V end was cut by 3 bases, the J end by 4 bases, with 17 bases between. The CDR3 length is 16 residues.

This clonotype was observed many times. The chain links TRBV28 to TRBJ1-5, with unresolved D. Trimming took off 5 bases at V and 4 bases at J, with 12 bases between the two ends. CDR1 and CDR2 from the germline V gene are MDHEN and SYDVKM. The CDR3 spans 14 residues. The chain's CDR3 is CASSEDPVNQPQHF. The CDR3 nucleotides read TGTGCCAGCAGTGAGGACCCTGTTAATCAGCCCCAGCATTTT.